One and the same sample provided the 9 T cell receptor beta chains below, sequenced in a study of T cells after posttransplantation cyclophosphamide. Sampled 1 year posttransplant, controls received myeloablative marrow transplants, methotrexate and a calcineurin inhibitor. Measured with immunoSEQ multiplex PCR; TCRdb has only the in-frame clones, and not every one. The table records roughly 15,000 clones, roughly 84% of them present only once. The material was PBMCs, obtained after an allogeneic stem cell transplant with a calcineurin inhibitor and methotrexate. These receptors were obtained from a male patient between 45 and 59 years old who received an allogeneic stem cell transplant from an unrelated donor, was CMV-positive, and had chronic GVHD only. A subset of T cells may come from the graft donor.

The V and J genes are TRBV10-1 and TRBJ2-1, with 7 bases aligning to TRBD2. The CDR3 consists of 17 residues. V lost 0 bases, J lost 2 bases, and 7 bases stayed unmatched. CDR1 WNHNN and CDR2 SYGVQD come from the germline V gene (reference sequence). The CDR3 DNA follows: TGCGCCAGCAGTGAGTCGGCCCGGGAGGCCCCCTACAATGAGCAGTTCTTC. This translates into CASSESAREAPYNEQFF.

The V and J genes are TRBV4-1 and TRBJ1-5, with a tentative D call TRBD1 (5 bases). The CDR3 loop spans 15 amino acids. Trimming left V 0 bases short and J 7 bases short, with 13 bases between. Germline CDR1 reads MGHRA; CDR2 reads YSYEKL. CDR3 sequence (DNA): TGCGCCAGCAGCCAAGAGTTGGGGGGACTGCAGCCCCAGCATTTT. Its translation is CASSQELGGLQPQHF.

The table lists this clone with a few counts. The J gene is TRBJ2-5, the V gene TRBV10-3; tentative D call: TRBD2 (5 bases). V was trimmed by 2 bases and J by 2 bases, leaving 12 bases between them. This CDR3 region has 15 residues. The germline V gene encodes CDR1 ENHRY and CDR2 SYGVKD. The CDR3 coding sequence is TGTGCCATCAGTGAGAGGAGGCTCGCACAAGAGACCCAGTACTTC. Protein sequence: CAISERRLAQETQYF.

This chain uses TRBV19 with TRBJ2-4, with TRBD2 matching 10 bases. The CDR3 runs to 15 residues. Germline loops: CDR1 LNHDA, CDR2 SQIVND (reference sequence). The junction had 4 bases not matched to a gene; V was cut back by 3 bases and J by 5 bases. The CDR3 region has the DNA TGTGCCAGTAGTATGCTAAGCGGGGGGGAAAACATTCAGTACTTC. Translating gives CASSMLSGGENIQYF. The complete variable domain, with remaining parts taken from reference TRBV19 and TRBJ2-4, reads DGGITQSPKYLFRKEGQNVTLSCEQNLNHDAMYWYRQDPGQGLRLIYYSQIVNDFQKGDIAEGYSVSREKKESFPLTVTSAQKNPTAFYLCASSMLSGGENIQYFGAGTRLSVL.

V and J are TRBV6-5 and TRBJ1-2, with 8 bases lining up with TRBD1. V was pared by 2 bases and J by 8 bases, with 7 bases of the junction left unmatched. Germline loops: CDR1 MNHEY, CDR2 SVGAGI. The CDR3 totals 14 residues. The CDR3 nucleotides read TGTGCCAGCAGTTACGCAGGGGGCGCGGGGGGCTACACCTTC. Protein sequence: CASSYAGGAGGYTF.

Only one count was recorded for this clone. This chain links TRBV12-5 with TRBJ2-7; the match to TRBD2 covers 10 bases. The CDR3 sequence is 17 residues long. V lost 2 bases, J lost 1 base, and 8 bases stayed unmatched. Looked up from germline, CDR1 is LGHNT and CDR2 is FRNRAP. The DNA for the CDR3 is TGTGCTAGTGGTTTGCCCGGACTAGCGGTAGGTTCCTACGAGCAGTACTTC. It translates to CASGLPGLAVGSYEQYF. Complete variable domain (other parts from reference TRBV12-5 and TRBJ2-7): DARVTQTPRHKVTEMGQEVTMRCQPILGHNTVFWYRQTMMQGLELLAYFRNRAPLDDSGMPKDRFSAEMPDATLATLKIQPSEPRDSAVYFCASGLPGLAVGSYEQYFGPGTRLTVT.

The genes are TRBV7-9 and TRBJ2-2; 10 bases are a match to TRBD1. The V gene end was trimmed by 4 bases and the J gene end by 5 bases; junction bases not matched to a gene: 7. Per the germline V gene, CDR1 is SEHNR and CDR2 is FQNEAQ (reference sequence). The CDR3 sequence is 16 residues long. CDR3 DNA: TGTGCCAGCAGCTCTCGGGACAGGGGAGGGACCGGGGAGCTGTTTTTT. Protein: CASSSRDRGGTGELFF.

CDR3 bases: TGTGCCAGCAGCCCGTCACAGGGTTGGACAGATACGCAGTATTTT. Its translation is CASSPSQGWTDTQYF. The chain uses TRBV7-2 and TRBJ2-3; tentative D call: TRBD1 (6 bases). This CDR3 has 15 residues. Deletions cut 5 bases from V and 3 bases from J, with 15 bases between. In germline, CDR1 is SGHTA, CDR2 FQGNSA.

V and J are TRBV7-9 and TRBJ2-3; D is unclear. There are 13 residues in the CDR3. Germline CDR1 SEHNR, CDR2 FQNEAQ (reference sequence). The V end was cut by 5 bases, the J end by 3 bases, with 9 bases between. CDR3 coding DNA: TGTGCCAGCAGCGCTCCTAGGACAGATACGCAGTATTTT. Translating it yields CASSAPRTDTQYF. Variable domain in full (rest from reference TRBV7-9 and TRBJ2-3): DTGVSQNPRHKITKRGQNVTFRCDPISEHNRLYWYRQTLGQGPEFLTYFQNEAQLEKSRLLSDRFSAERPKGSFSTLEIQRTEQGDSAMYLCASSAPRTDTQYFGPGTRLTVL.